These 26 T cell receptor beta chains originate from one sample sequenced in a study of beta chain features in type 1 diabetes. Since all of the isolated RNA was reverse transcribed, expressed TCRB transcripts were what got sequenced. Profiling relied on immunoSEQ multiplex PCR, and the TCRdb table lists in-frame clones only, not all of them. This table has some 500,000 clones, over 9.5% appearing once. Input material: naive CD4+ T cells from blood. Receptors were obtained from a woman aged 18 to 35 in good health.

This clone was counted a few times. The identical CDR3 is also encoded by other nucleotide sequences in the sample. This chain connects TRBV29-1 to TRBJ2-5, with D unresolved. V was clipped by 5 bases and J by 2 bases, with 6 bases between them. CDR3 length: 11 residues. Germline-derived CDR1 and CDR2 are SQVTM and ANQGSEA. The CDR3 reads CSVYRQETQYF. CDR3 DNA sequence: TGCAGCGTTTACCGGCAAGAGACCCAGTACTTC.

This clone was counted between two and nine times. J is TRBJ2-7 and V is TRBV18; 11 nucleotides match TRBD1. The V gene end was trimmed by 6 bases and the J gene end by 7 bases; junction bases not matched to a gene: 8. Germline CDR1 KGHSH, CDR2 LQKENI. There are 14 residues in the CDR3. DNA for the CDR3: TGTGCCAGCTCTCCCGGGACAGGGGGTTTGGAGCAGTACTTC. Translated: CASSPGTGGLEQYF. The entire variable domain, with the rest obtained from reference TRBV18 and TRBJ2-7, is as follows: NAGVMQNPRHLVRRRGQEARLRCSPMKGHSHVYWYRQLPEEGLKFMVYLQKENIIDESGMPKERFSAEFPKEGPSILRIQQVVRGDSAAYFCASSPGTGGLEQYFGPGTRLTVT.

This clone was detected a few times. CDR3 sequence reads: CASSLGGPQHF. CDR3 DNA: TGTGCCAGCAGCTTAGGGGGGCCCCAGCATTTT. This chain links TRBV7-9 with TRBJ1-5; no definite D call. Germline-derived CDR1 and CDR2 are SEHNR and FQNEAQ (reference sequence). The germline V and J ends were trimmed by 1 base and 9 bases, with 4 bases remaining between them. CDR3 length: 11 residues.

The V and J genes are TRBV4-3 and TRBJ2-3; D ambiguous. CDR3 size: 13 residues. V was pared by 4 bases and J by 2 bases, with 7 bases between. Germline V gene sequence: CDR1 LGHNA, CDR2 YSLEER. The CDR3 bases are TGCGCCAGCAGCCCACGCGTCACAGATACGCAGTATTTT. Translating gives CASSPRVTDTQYF.

The chain joins TRBV14 to TRBJ2-7, with D tentatively TRBD2 (6 bases). Germline V gives CDR1 SGHDN, CDR2 FVKESK. This CDR3 contains 13 residues. Deletions cut 1 base from V and 6 bases from J, with 10 bases between. In DNA form, the CDR3 reads TGTGCCAGCAGCCAAGTGCGGGGTGGCGAGCAGTACGTC. Translating gives CASSQVRGGEQYV.

This clone was observed a few times. The V gene is TRBV5-4, the J gene TRBJ2-1, with TRBD1 matching over 8 bases. Germline CDR1 SGHNT, CDR2 YYREEE (reference sequence). Trimming at V came to 3 bases and at J to 0 bases, leaving 11 bases not matched to a gene. This CDR3 spans 18 amino acids. For the CDR3, the DNA is TGTGCCAGCAGCTCCGGGACAGGTGGGCTTAGCTCCTACAATGAGCAGTTCTTC. It translates to CASSSGTGGLSSYNEQFF. The full variable domain, in which reference TRBV5-4 and TRBJ2-1 provide the parts outside the CDR3, is ETGVTQSPTHLIKTRGQQVTLRCSSQSGHNTVSWYQQALGQGPQFIFQYYREEENGRGNFPPRFSGLQFPNYSSELNVNALELDDSALYLCASSSGTGGLSSYNEQFFGPGTRLTVL.

The genes are TRBV6-1 and TRBJ2-3; D possibly uses TRBD1 or TRBD2 (6 bases each). Germline V CDR1 and CDR2: MNHNS, SASEGT. The V gene lost 4 bases and the J gene lost 5 bases, with 13 bases spanning the gap. This CDR3 has 14 amino acids. The CDR3 protein is CASSVLQGGDTQYF. The CDR3 DNA is TGTGCCAGCAGTGTCCTACAGGGAGGAGATACGCAGTATTTT.

This clone was found many times. The chain is built from TRBV28 and TRBJ2-3; D is undetermined. The CDR3 sequence is 13 residues long. CDR1 MDHEN and CDR2 SYDVKM come from the germline V gene. The V end was cut by 9 bases, the J end by 0 bases, with 10 bases between. CDR3 sequence reads: CASQRISTDTQYF. CDR3 in DNA: TGTGCCAGTCAGAGAATTAGCACAGATACGCAGTATTTT.

This clone occurred a few times. The chain joins TRBV4-2 to TRBJ2-5, with TRBD2 as a possible D gene (6 bases). V gave up 0 bases and J gave up 6 bases, with 11 bases separating them. The germline CDR1 and CDR2 sequences are LGHNA and YNFKEQ. CDR3 length: 14 residues. CDR3 nucleotides: TGTGCCAGCAGCCAAGATTCGGGGAGGAAGACCCAGTACTTC. This sequence encodes CASSQDSGRKTQYF.

The chain joins TRBV28 to TRBJ2-1; unclear D gene. Per germline, CDR1 MDHEN and CDR2 SYDVKM. The CDR3 contains 14 residues. Trimming shortened V by 6 bases and J by 8 bases, and 17 bases separated the two germline ends. The CDR3 reads CASSSPGLRDEQFF. CDR3 DNA: TGTGCCAGCAGCTCACCGGGCCTACGGGATGAGCAGTTCTTC.

A few counts support this clone. The chain recombines TRBV25-1 with TRBJ2-1; unclear D gene. Trimming took 5 bases from V and 3 from J, leaving 5 bases between them. Per germline, CDR1 MGHDK and CDR2 SYGVNS. CDR3 length: 12 residues. The CDR3, as DNA: TGTGCCAGCAGTAATCGCTACAATGAGCAGTTCTTC. Its protein product is CASSNRYNEQFF.

This clone was counted between two and nine times. V and J are TRBV9 and TRBJ2-1, with TRBD2 identical over 14 bases. V gave up 4 bases and J gave up 6 bases; unmatched junction bases: 9. Per the germline V gene, CDR1 is SGDLS and CDR2 is YYNGEE. This CDR3 has 17 amino acids. DNA of the CDR3: TGTGCCAGCAGCCCCCGACTAGCGGGGGGGCCGGGCAATGAGCAGTTCTTC. It translates to CASSPRLAGGPGNEQFF.

This clone was detected only a few times. The chain recombines TRBV10-3 with TRBJ1-2; D ambiguous. The CDR3 runs to 13 residues. The V end was cut by 2 bases, the J end by 0 bases, with 4 bases between. Germline V gives CDR1 ENHRY, CDR2 SYGVKD. The CDR3 here is CAISERANYGYTF. For the CDR3, the DNA is TGTGCCATCAGTGAGAGAGCTAACTATGGCTACACCTTC.

This clone occurred a few times. The rearrangement links TRBV5-1 to TRBJ2-3; D might be TRBD1 (6 bases). CDR1 and CDR2 from the germline V gene are SGHRS and YFSETQ. The CDR3 sequence is 18 residues long. V was cut by 0 bases and J by 5 bases, with 22 bases left in between. The CDR3 is CASSLAGGGASLGDTQYF. The CDR3 DNA follows: TGCGCCAGCAGCTTGGCCGGTGGGGGCGCATCTCTCGGAGATACGCAGTATTTT.

This clone has just a few counts. The V and J genes are TRBV6-1 and TRBJ1-1; maybe TRBD1 (6 bases). This CDR3 spans 13 amino acids. Germline V lookup: CDR1 MNHNS, CDR2 SASEGT. The V end was cut by 7 bases, the J end by 6 bases, with 15 bases between. The CDR3 region is CASKTSGTPEAFF. The CDR3 DNA reads as TGTGCCAGCAAGACGTCCGGGACACCTGAAGCTTTCTTT.

The chain recombines TRBV30 with TRBJ1-2, with D unresolved. The germline V and J ends were trimmed by 0 bases and 2 bases, with 10 bases remaining between them. This CDR3 is 14 amino acids long. CDR1 and CDR2 (germline): GTSNPN, SVGIG (reference sequence). The CDR3 here is CAWSVSSLNYGYTF. CDR3 bases: TGTGCCTGGAGTGTATCGTCCCTAAACTATGGCTACACCTTC.

V gene TRBV14 combines with J gene TRBJ1-1; D call uncertain. CDR1 is SGHDN and CDR2 is FVKESK in the germline V gene. Trimming shortened V by 3 bases and J by 6 bases, and 11 bases separated the two germline ends. The CDR3 extends over 13 amino acids. CDR3 bases: TGTGCCAGCAGCCACGTATCGAGCGCTGAAGCTTTCTTT. It yields the protein CASSHVSSAEAFF.

This clone was counted at least ten times. The V and J genes are TRBV29-1 and TRBJ2-5; D may be TRBD2 (5 bases). Trimming stripped 2 bases from V and 7 bases from J, with 11 bases between. The CDR3 is 12 residues long. Germline V lookup: CDR1 SQVTM, CDR2 ANQGSEA. The CDR3 spells CSVELGSLTQYF. CDR3 coding DNA: TGCAGCGTTGAATTGGGGAGTTTGACCCAGTACTTC.

The genes are TRBV7-2 and TRBJ2-1; weak D call: TRBD2 (6 bases). This CDR3 has 13 amino acids. Germline loops: CDR1 SGHTA, CDR2 FQGNSA. V lost 3 bases to trimming and J lost 7 bases, with 10 bases between them. CDR3: CASSFGRLNEQFF. CDR3 coding DNA: TGTGCCAGCAGCTTCGGGAGACTGAATGAGCAGTTCTTC.

The chain is built from TRBV4-3 and TRBJ2-5, with D hard to call. The CDR3 is made up of 13 amino acids. The V gene's germline CDR1 is LGHNA and CDR2 YSLEER. V gave up 6 bases and J gave up 5 bases, with 13 bases separating them. The CDR3 nucleotides read TGCGCCAGCAGTGTGGTGGGCGTCGAGACCCAGTACTTC. This encodes CASSVVGVETQYF.

The chain carries TRBV7-9 and TRBJ2-4; tentative D call: TRBD2 (6 bases). The length of the CDR3 is 16 residues. Trimming shortened V by 3 bases and J by 0 bases, and 12 bases separated the two germline ends. Per the germline V gene, CDR1 is SEHNR and CDR2 is FQNEAQ (reference sequence). As DNA, the CDR3 is TGTGCCAGCAGCTTCTTAGAGGGACTAGCCAAAAACATTCAGTACTTC. Protein product: CASSFLEGLAKNIQYF.

The gene calls are TRBV5-1 and TRBJ2-5, with D possibly matching TRBD1 (6 bases). The V end lost 4 bases, the J end lost 5 bases, and 15 bases lay between the germline ends. In germline, CDR1 is SGHRS, CDR2 YFSETQ. This CDR3 comprises 14 residues. The CDR3 coding sequence is TGCGCCAGCAGCGGCCCCAGGGGATCGGAGACCCAGTACTTC. Translated, it gives CASSGPRGSETQYF.

This clone was detected only a few times. This chain joins TRBV7-9 and TRBJ2-1; 10 bases are shared with TRBD2. The V and J ends lost 2 bases and 3 bases, in that order; junction bases with no gene match: 7. The CDR3 loop spans 17 amino acids. The V gene's germline CDR1 is SEHNR and CDR2 FQNEAQ (reference sequence). The CDR3 DNA reads as TGTGCCAGCAGCTTACCTAGCGGGAGATCGGGCTACAATGAGCAGTTCTTC. The encoded protein is CASSLPSGRSGYNEQFF.

The table lists this clone with a few counts. This chain connects TRBV10-3 to TRBJ2-7, with 9 bases fitting TRBD1. Germline values: CDR1 ENHRY, CDR2 SYGVKD. The CDR3 extends over 15 amino acids. The V segment lost 6 bases and the J segment 0 bases; nucleotides outside the gene matches: 6. This CDR3 is CAIRAGTGSSYEQYF. Written as DNA, the CDR3 is TGTGCCATCAGGGCCGGGACAGGGAGCTCCTACGAGCAGTACTTC.

This clone has more than one count but fewer than ten. V is TRBV9 and J is TRBJ2-4; D uncertain. Germline CDR1 is SGDLS and CDR2 is YYNGEE. V was clipped by 1 base and J by 7 bases, with 12 bases between them. The CDR3 sequence is 14 residues long. The CDR3 sequence is CASSVTPGENIQYF. CDR3 DNA: TGTGCCAGCAGCGTAACACCGGGTGAGAACATTCAGTACTTC.

The chain carries TRBV29-1 and TRBJ2-1, with D unclear. V was pared by 4 bases and J by 8 bases, with 15 bases between. Germline CDR1 is SQVTM and CDR2 is ANQGSEA. The CDR3 sequence is 13 residues long. CDR3 region: CSVAIPALDEQFF. For the CDR3, the DNA is TGCAGCGTTGCCATCCCCGCACTGGATGAGCAGTTCTTC.